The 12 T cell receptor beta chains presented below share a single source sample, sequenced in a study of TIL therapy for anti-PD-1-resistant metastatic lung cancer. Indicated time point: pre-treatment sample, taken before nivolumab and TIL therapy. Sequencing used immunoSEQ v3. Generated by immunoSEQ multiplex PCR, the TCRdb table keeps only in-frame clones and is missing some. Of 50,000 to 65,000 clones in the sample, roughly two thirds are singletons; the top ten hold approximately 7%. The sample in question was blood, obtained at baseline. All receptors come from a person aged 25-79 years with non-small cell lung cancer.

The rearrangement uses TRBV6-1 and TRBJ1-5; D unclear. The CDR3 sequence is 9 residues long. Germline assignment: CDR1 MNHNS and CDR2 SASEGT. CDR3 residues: CAAGQPQHF. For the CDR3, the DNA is TGTGCGGCGGGACAGCCCCAGCATTTT.

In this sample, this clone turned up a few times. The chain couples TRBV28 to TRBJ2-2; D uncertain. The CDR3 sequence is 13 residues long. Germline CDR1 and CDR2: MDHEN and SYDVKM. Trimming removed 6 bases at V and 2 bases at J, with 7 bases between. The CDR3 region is CASRSHNTGELFF. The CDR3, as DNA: TGTGCCAGCAGGTCTCACAACACCGGGGAGCTGTTTTTT.

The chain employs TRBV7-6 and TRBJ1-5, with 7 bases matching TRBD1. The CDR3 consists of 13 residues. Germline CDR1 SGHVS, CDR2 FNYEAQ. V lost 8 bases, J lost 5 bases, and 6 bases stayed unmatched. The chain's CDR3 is CASSQGRDQPQHF. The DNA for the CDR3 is TGTGCCAGCTCACAGGGGAGGGATCAGCCCCAGCATTTT.

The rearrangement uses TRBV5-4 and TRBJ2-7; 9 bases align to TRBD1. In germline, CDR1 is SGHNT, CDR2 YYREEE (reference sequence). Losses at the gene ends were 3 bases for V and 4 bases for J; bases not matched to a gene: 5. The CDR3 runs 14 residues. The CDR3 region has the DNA TGTGCCAGCAGCTCCGGGACAGGGATTTACGAGCAGTACTTC. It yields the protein CASSSGTGIYEQYF. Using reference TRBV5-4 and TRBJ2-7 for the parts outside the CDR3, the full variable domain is ETGVTQSPTHLIKTRGQQVTLRCSSQSGHNTVSWYQQALGQGPQFIFQYYREEENGRGNFPPRFSGLQFPNYSSELNVNALELDDSALYLCASSSGTGIYEQYFGPGTRLTVT.

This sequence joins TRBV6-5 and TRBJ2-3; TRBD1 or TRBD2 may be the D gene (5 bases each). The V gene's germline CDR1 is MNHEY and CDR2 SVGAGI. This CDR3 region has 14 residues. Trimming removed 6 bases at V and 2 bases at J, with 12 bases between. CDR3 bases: TGTGCCAGCAGCTTGCAGGGAGACACAGATACGCAGTATTTT. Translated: CASSLQGDTDTQYF.

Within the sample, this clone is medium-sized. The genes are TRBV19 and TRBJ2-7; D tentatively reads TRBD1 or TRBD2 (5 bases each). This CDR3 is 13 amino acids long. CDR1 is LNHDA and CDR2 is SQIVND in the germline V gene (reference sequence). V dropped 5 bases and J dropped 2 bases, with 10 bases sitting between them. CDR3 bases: TGTGCCAGTAGTGAGGGGACCGCCTACGAGCAGTACTTC. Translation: CASSEGTAYEQYF. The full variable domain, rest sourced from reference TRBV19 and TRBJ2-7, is DGGITQSPKYLFRKEGQNVTLSCEQNLNHDAMYWYRQDPGQGLRLIYYSQIVNDFQKGDIAEGYSVSREKKESFPLTVTSAQKNPTAFYLCASSEGTAYEQYFGPGTRLTVT.

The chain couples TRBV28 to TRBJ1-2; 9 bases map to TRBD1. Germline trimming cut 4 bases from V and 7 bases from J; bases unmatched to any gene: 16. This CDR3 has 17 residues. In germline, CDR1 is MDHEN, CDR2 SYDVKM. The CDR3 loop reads CASSSPTGGAFRTGYTF. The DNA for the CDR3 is TGTGCCAGCAGTTCCCCCACAGGGGGCGCTTTTCGCACTGGCTACACCTTC.

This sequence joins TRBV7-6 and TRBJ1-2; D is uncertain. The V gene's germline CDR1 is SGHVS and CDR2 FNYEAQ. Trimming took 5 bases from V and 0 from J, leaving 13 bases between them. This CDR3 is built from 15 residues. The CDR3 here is CASSASTRSNYGYTF. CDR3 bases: TGTGCCAGCAGCGCCTCGACAAGATCTAACTATGGCTACACCTTC.

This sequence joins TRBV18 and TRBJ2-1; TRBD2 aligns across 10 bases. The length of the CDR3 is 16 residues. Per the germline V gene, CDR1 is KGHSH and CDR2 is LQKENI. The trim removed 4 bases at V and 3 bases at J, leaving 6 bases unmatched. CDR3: CASSLPRTSGYNEQFF. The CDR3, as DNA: TGTGCCAGCTCACTCCCCCGGACTAGCGGCTACAATGAGCAGTTCTTC.

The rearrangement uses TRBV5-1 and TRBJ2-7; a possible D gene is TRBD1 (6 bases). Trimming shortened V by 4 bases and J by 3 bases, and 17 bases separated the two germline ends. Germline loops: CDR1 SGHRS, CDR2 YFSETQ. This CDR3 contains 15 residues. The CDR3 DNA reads TGCGCCAGCAGCGCCATGACAGGCCCCCTCTACGAGCAGTACTTC. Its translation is CASSAMTGPLYEQYF.

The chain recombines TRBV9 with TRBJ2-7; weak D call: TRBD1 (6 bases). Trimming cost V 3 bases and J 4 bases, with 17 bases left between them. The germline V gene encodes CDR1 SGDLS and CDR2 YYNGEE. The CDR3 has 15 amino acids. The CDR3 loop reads CASSGGVTGDYEQYF. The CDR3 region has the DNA TGTGCCAGCAGCGGAGGGGTGACAGGAGATTACGAGCAGTACTTC.

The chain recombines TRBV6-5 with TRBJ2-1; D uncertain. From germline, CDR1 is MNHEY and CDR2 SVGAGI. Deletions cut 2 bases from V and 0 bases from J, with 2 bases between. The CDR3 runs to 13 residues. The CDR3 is CASSYDSYNEQFF. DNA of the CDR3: TGTGCCAGCAGTTACGACTCCTACAATGAGCAGTTCTTC.